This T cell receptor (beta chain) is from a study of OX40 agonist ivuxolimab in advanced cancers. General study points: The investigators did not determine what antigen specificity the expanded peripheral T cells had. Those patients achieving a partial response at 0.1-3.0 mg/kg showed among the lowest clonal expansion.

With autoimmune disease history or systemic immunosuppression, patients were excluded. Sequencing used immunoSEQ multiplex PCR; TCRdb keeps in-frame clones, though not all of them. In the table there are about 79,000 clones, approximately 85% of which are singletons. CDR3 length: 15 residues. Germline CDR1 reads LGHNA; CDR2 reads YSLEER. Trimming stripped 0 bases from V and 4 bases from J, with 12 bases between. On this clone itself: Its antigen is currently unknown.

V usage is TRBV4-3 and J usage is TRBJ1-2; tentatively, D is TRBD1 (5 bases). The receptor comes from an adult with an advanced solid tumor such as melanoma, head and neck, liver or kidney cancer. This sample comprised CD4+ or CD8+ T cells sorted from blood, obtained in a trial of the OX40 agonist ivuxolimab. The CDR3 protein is CASSQEPRVSYGYTF. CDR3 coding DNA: TGCGCCAGCAGCCAAGAACCCAGGGTTTCCTATGGCTACACCTTC.